The 4 T cell receptor beta chains listed next were all sequenced from one sample in a study of shared clonotypes between healthy human individuals. Clones were sequenced by immunoSEQ multiplex PCR, and TCRdb holds only the in-frame ones, with some missing. Of hundreds of thousands of clones in the sample, about three quarters were seen once. The sequencing input was memory CD4+ T cells sorted from blood. Described subset: CD45RA-negative fraction. The receptors come from a woman in her 30s in good health.

The chain recombines TRBV5-1 with TRBJ2-5; tentative D call: TRBD1 (5 bases). Per the germline V gene, CDR1 is SGHRS and CDR2 is YFSETQ. The CDR3 spans 14 residues. The V end lost 4 bases, the J end lost 4 bases, and 14 bases lay between the germline ends. CDR3 protein: CASSRGGIRETQYF. CDR3 DNA: TGCGCCAGCAGCAGGGGCGGTATAAGAGAGACCCAGTACTTC.

This chain uses TRBV5-5 with TRBJ1-4; D is possibly TRBD1 (6 bases). The CDR3 has 16 amino acids. Trimming cost V 3 bases and J 4 bases, with 16 bases left between them. Germline-derived CDR1 and CDR2 are SGHKS and YYEKEE (reference sequence). The CDR3 is CASSWGAGQLNEKLFF. The CDR3 DNA reads TGTGCCAGCAGCTGGGGGGCCGGGCAGCTTAATGAAAAACTGTTTTTT. Variable domain in full (rest from reference TRBV5-5 and TRBJ1-4): DAGVTQSPTHLIKTRGQQVTLRCSPISGHKSVSWYQQVLGQGPQFIFQYYEKEERGRGNFPDRFSARQFPNYSSELNVNALLLGDSALYLCASSWGAGQLNEKLFFGSGTQLSVL.

The chain combines TRBV7-8 with TRBJ1-1; 7 nucleotides align to TRBD1. The CDR3 extends over 17 amino acids. The germline CDR1 and CDR2 sequences are SGHVS and FQNEAQ. V was clipped by 2 bases and J by 4 bases; unmatched bases: 13. The CDR3 is CASSLRYKTGSTTEAFF. CDR3 nucleotides: TGTGCCAGCAGCTTACGGTACAAGACAGGGTCTACCACTGAAGCTTTCTTT.

This chain links TRBV10-3 with TRBJ2-2; 9 positions match TRBD1. The CDR3 has 15 residues. Germline CDR1 and CDR2: ENHRY and SYGVKD. Trimming cost V 6 bases and J 3 bases; bases outside gene matches: 5. The CDR3 reads CAISGTGGYTGELFF. The CDR3 DNA follows: TGTGCCATCAGCGGAACAGGGGGCTACACCGGGGAGCTGTTTTTT.